The 18 T cell receptor beta chains in this list originate from one sample, sequenced in a study of molecular identifiers for immune sequencing clone quantification. One entry per CDR3 protein results from TCRdb running MiXCR on the PCR reads. The sample yields approximately 550,000 distinct CDR3 sequences, 20% to 25% seen once. The sample taken for sequencing was naive CD8+ T cells from blood, with Jurkat cell RNA spiked in. Stated subset: FACS-sorted CD8+CD4-CCR7+CD45RA+ naive T cells. The receptors derive from a human donor in good health. Some libraries in this study had Jurkat cell RNA spiked in.

This clonotype was observed at least ten times. V and J are TRBV19 and TRBJ2-2; no firm D call. This CDR3 is built from 13 residues. CDR1 LNHDA and CDR2 SQIVND come from the germline V gene (reference sequence). V was shortened by 3 bases and J by 1 base, with 3 bases between the two germline ends. CDR3 sequence reads: CASSMMNTGELFF. CDR3 nucleotide sequence: TGTGCCAGTAGTATGATGAACACCGGGGAGCTGTTTTTT. The variable domain in full, completed from reference TRBV19 and TRBJ2-2, reads DGGITQSPKYLFRKEGQNVTLSCEQNLNHDAMYWYRQDPGQGLRLIYYSQIVNDFQKGDIAEGYSVSREKKESFPLTVTSAQKNPTAFYLCASSMMNTGELFFGEGSRLTVL.

Comments on this clonotype: A much larger clone lies one base from this, so it may be a read error. The chain has TRBV4-3 and TRBJ1-1; D is possibly TRBD1 (5 bases). The CDR3 spans 15 residues. CDR1 is LGHNA and CDR2 is YSLEER in the germline V gene. V shed 1 base and J shed 7 bases, with 16 bases lying between them. The CDR3 DNA follows: TGCGCCAGCAGCCAAGCTCAGGGATCGGGCATTGAAGCTTTCTTT. Amino acids: CASSQAQGSGIEAFF.

This clonotype was counted many times. The chain links TRBV6-5 to TRBJ1-1; D may be TRBD1 (6 bases). The V end lost 11 bases, the J end lost 1 base, and 14 bases lay between the germline ends. Germline-derived CDR1 and CDR2 are MNHEY and SVGAGI. This CDR3 is built from 13 residues. As DNA, the CDR3 is TGTGCCCGGGGGACACCGAAGAACACTGAAGCTTTCTTT. Amino acid sequence: CARGTPKNTEAFF.

The table lists this clonotype with many counts. The chain is built from TRBV28 and TRBJ2-7, with D unresolved. This CDR3 region has 13 residues. Per the germline V gene, CDR1 is MDHEN and CDR2 is SYDVKM. V dropped 1 base and J dropped 3 bases, with 7 bases sitting between them. The CDR3 reads CASSLSRYYEQYF. Here the CDR3 DNA reads TGTGCCAGCAGTTTATCCCGATACTACGAGCAGTACTTC.

On this clonotype itself: A much larger clone differs by one base, so this may be a read error. No conserved phenylalanine or tryptophan ends this CDR3, so it is likely a read error. The chain employs TRBV4-2 and TRBJ2-5; tentative D call: TRBD1 (5 bases). CDR1 and CDR2 (germline): LGHNA, YNFKEQ. The CDR3 contains 14 residues. V lost 4 bases and J 2 bases, leaving 11 bases between the germline ends. CDR3 nucleotides: TGTGCCAGCAGCCCAGGGCTGGCGCAAGAGACCCAGTACCTC. It yields the protein CASSPGLAQETQYL.

At least ten counts were recorded for this clonotype. The chain carries TRBV5-6 and TRBJ2-7; TRBD2 might be the D (6 bases). V lost 0 bases and J 3 bases, leaving 10 bases between the germline ends. The CDR3 has 14 residues. Germline values: CDR1 SGHDT, CDR2 YYEEEE. DNA for the CDR3: TGTGCCAGCAGCTTGGGGGCCGGGGGCTACGAGCAGTACTTC. Amino acid sequence: CASSLGAGGYEQYF.

The chain links TRBV27 to TRBJ2-7; D gene uncertain. The CDR3 consists of 14 residues. With 2 bases removed from V and 3 bases from J, the gap between germline ends came to 11 bases. CDR1 and CDR2 from the germline V gene are MNHEY and SMNVEV (reference sequence). CDR3 region: CASSLSTGVYEQYF. The CDR3 DNA sequence: TGTGCCAGCAGTTTAAGTACCGGTGTCTACGAGCAGTACTTC.

This clonotype was detected ten times or more. The chain couples TRBV14 to TRBJ2-5, with TRBD2 matching over 13 bases. Trimming removed 4 bases from V and 2 bases from J; junction bases left unmatched: 7. Looked up from germline, CDR1 is SGHDN and CDR2 is FVKESK. The CDR3 has 17 residues. In DNA, the CDR3 is TGTGCCAGCAGCCGCAATCGGGGACTAGCGGGGCAAGAGACCCAGTACTTC. Translating it yields CASSRNRGLAGQETQYF. The variable domain in full, completed from reference TRBV14 and TRBJ2-5, reads EAGVTQFPSHSVIEKGQTVTLRCDPISGHDNLYWYRRVMGKEIKFLLHFVKESKQDESGMPNNRFLAERTGGTYSTLKVQPAELEDSGVYFCASSRNRGLAGQETQYFGPGTRLLVL.

This clonotype has a count of ten or more. The genes are TRBV3-1 and TRBJ1-1, with D perhaps TRBD1 (5 bases). The germline V gene encodes CDR1 LGHDT and CDR2 YNNKEL (reference sequence). The CDR3 is made up of 15 amino acids. Trimming took off 1 base at V and 0 bases at J, with 9 bases between the two ends. Here the CDR3 reads CASSQVGLLNTEAFF. The CDR3 DNA follows: TGTGCCAGCAGCCAAGTGGGGCTTTTGAACACTGAAGCTTTCTTT.

A remark on this clonotype: Germline is not matched at one junction end, which may reflect a read error. J is TRBJ2-3 and V is TRBV5-3, with 7 bases identical to TRBD1. TRBV5-3 has ORF status, its function being uncertain. This CDR3 is built from 15 residues. The CDR3 nucleotides are TGTGCCAGCAGCTTGGACAGGTTTAGCACAGATACGCAGTATTTT. It yields the protein CASSLDRFSTDTQYF.

This clonotype occurred a few times. This chain uses TRBV12-3 or TRBV12-4 with TRBJ2-2; 10 positions match TRBD1. V lost 5 bases and J lost 5; bases outside the gene matches: 8. This CDR3 comprises 16 residues. CDR3 DNA: TGTGCCAGCAGTGGAGTTGGGGGACAGGGGACCGGGGAGCTGTTTTTT. Translated: CASSGVGGQGTGELFF.

The chain uses TRBV20-1 and TRBJ2-3, with 9 nucleotides matching TRBD2. Germline V gene lookup returns CDR1 DFQATT and CDR2 SNEGSKA (reference sequence). V gave up 6 bases and J gave up 3 bases; unmatched junction bases: 4. CDR3 length: 13 residues. The CDR3 DNA sequence: TGCAGTGCCCGACTAGCGGATACAGATACGCAGTATTTT. Translation gives CSARLADTDTQYF.

Notes on this clonotype: A read error may account for a junction end that differs from germline. The V gene is TRBV19, the J gene TRBJ2-5; possibly TRBD2 for D (5 bases). CDR3 size: 16 residues. CDR1 is LNHDA, CDR2 SQIVND, per germline (reference sequence). Here the CDR3 DNA reads TGTGCCGGTAGTAGTCTAACCGGACCGGCGGGAGAGACCCAGTACTTC. Amino acid sequence: CAGSSLTGPAGETQYF.

Concerning this clonotype: A much bigger clone sits one base away, suggesting this may be a read error. The chain recombines TRBV6-1 with TRBJ2-1; TRBD2 matches at 11 bases. The CDR3 spans 15 residues. Germline values: CDR1 MNHNS, CDR2 SASEGT. Trimming cost V 6 bases and J 9 bases; bases outside gene matches: 10. The CDR3 is CASSFSGGGNSEQFF. The DNA for the CDR3 is TGTGCCAGCAGCTTTAGCGGGGGGGGAAACAGTGAGCAGTTCTTC.

This clonotype has at least ten counts. V and J are TRBV7-2 and TRBJ2-3, with 8 bases identical to TRBD2. This CDR3 comprises 16 residues. In germline, CDR1 is SGHTA, CDR2 FQGNSA. The junction had 10 bases not matched to a gene; V was cut back by 4 bases and J by 4 bases. The CDR3 loop reads CASSYLAGPPADTQYF. The CDR3 DNA sequence: TGTGCCAGCAGCTACCTAGCGGGCCCGCCGGCAGATACGCAGTATTTT.

CDR3 DNA sequence: TGTGCCAGCAGCTTAGTAGCGGGGGGGTTCAATGAGCAGTTCTTC. This sequence encodes CASSLVAGGFNEQFF. V and J are TRBV7-2 and TRBJ2-1; TRBD2 matches 11 bases. V trimming: 1 base; J trimming: 6 bases; junction bases outside the gene matches: 2. From germline, CDR1 is SGHTA and CDR2 FQGNSA. The length of the CDR3 is 15 residues.

This clonotype has ten or more counts. The chain uses TRBV7-9 and TRBJ2-2; 10 bases are a match to TRBD1. From germline, CDR1 is SEHNR and CDR2 FQNEAQ (reference sequence). The CDR3 consists of 16 residues. Trimming cost V 6 bases and J 4 bases; bases outside gene matches: 8. CDR3 sequence: CASRTSGTGVTGELFF. In nucleotides, the CDR3 is TGTGCCAGCAGGACCTCCGGGACAGGGGTCACCGGGGAGCTGTTTTTT.

The CDR3 spells CASSLAGQGENEQFF. The CDR3 region has the DNA TGTGCCAGCAGCTTGGCAGGACAGGGGGAGAATGAGCAGTTCTTC. The V call is TRBV5-4, the J call TRBJ2-1; 10 bases map to TRBD1. Germline V gene data show CDR1 as SGHNT and CDR2 as YYREEE (reference sequence). CDR3 length equals 15 residues. V shed 0 bases and J 7 bases; nucleotides not matched to a gene: 4.